The rows below give T cell receptor beta chains drawn from one sample of a study of T cell repertoires in cytomegalovirus infection. TCRdb analysed the reads with MiXCR anew, one entry per CDR3 protein. The sample consists of hundreds of thousands of distinct CDR3 sequences, around a third of them appearing once. No antigen is known for these receptors. Sequences were derived from cultured PBMCs, sampled from culture after CMV antigen stimulation. Every receptor here comes from a human donor in good health (CMV status not recorded). Some clones in this sample may be carry-over from other donors' samples. CDR3s include the opening cysteine and the closing phenylalanine or tryptophan. D genes are given only for firm matches. A row's size may be missing; if present it is once, few, many or a size class.

CDR3nt | CDR3aa | v_gene | d_gene | abundance | len | j_gene
TGTGCCAGCAGCTTAACCTCGGACATTCTCACTAACTATGGCTACACCTTC | CASSLTSDILTNYGYTF | TRBV7-8 | . | few | 17 | TRBJ1-2
TGTGCCAGTAGTCCGGGACCGTCGCCCGAAAAACTGTTTTTT | CASSPGPSPEKLFF | TRBV19 | . | . | 14 | TRBJ1-4
TGTGCCAGCAGCTTACGCGGCGGGACAACCGAAACTAGCACAGATACGCAGTATTTT | CASSLRGGTTETSTDTQYF | TRBV7-2 | . | . | 19 | TRBJ2-3
TGCGCCAGCAGCTTTATACAGGGGGACTATGGCTACACCTTC | CASSFIQGDYGYTF | TRBV5-1 | TRBD1 | few | 14 | TRBJ1-2
TGTGCCAGCAGTTCTCGACTATCCCAACACCTCAATGAGCAGTTCTTC | CASSSRLSQHLNEQFF | TRBV12-3/TRBV12-4 | . | . | 16 | TRBJ2-1
TGTGCCAGCAGGAGGCGCAAAGATACGCAGTATTTT | CASRRRKDTQYF | TRBV6-2/TRBV6-3 | . | . | 12 | TRBJ2-3
TGTGCCATCAGCCCCGGGTTCCAAGAGACCCAGTACTTC | CAISPGFQETQYF | TRBV10-3 | . | . | 13 | TRBJ2-5
TGTGCCAGCAGCAAAGGAGTTTCTGGGGTTAAAGAGACCCAGTACTTC | CASSKGVSGVKETQYF | TRBV7-2 | . | many | 16 | TRBJ2-5
TGTGCCAGCAGCTTGGCTAGCGGGAGGGTATACACCGGGGAGCTGTTTTTT | CASSLASGRVYTGELFF | TRBV5-4 | TRBD2 | . | 17 | TRBJ2-2
TGTGCCAGCAGCGGAGGACTAGCGGGAGAAGAGACCCAGTACTTC | CASSGGLAGEETQYF | TRBV7-6 | TRBD2 | many | 15 | TRBJ2-5
TGCAGTGCTAGTAGGGTGGGGATAGGTCAAGCCAGCTCCTACGAGCAGTACTTC | CSASRVGIGQASSYEQYF | TRBV20-1 | . | few | 18 | TRBJ2-7
TGTGCCAGCAGTGGAAGGACAGCCCATGGCTACACCTTC | CASSGRTAHGYTF | TRBV2 | . | few | 13 | TRBJ1-2
TGTGCCAGCAGCTTAGGGTGGGCTAGCGGGAGATCGGGGGCCTACAATGAGCAGTTCTTC | CASSLGWASGRSGAYNEQFF | TRBV7-2 | TRBD2 | few | 20 | TRBJ2-1
TGTGCCAGTAGTAAACAGGGGTCCTCCTACGAGCAGTACTTC | CASSKQGSSYEQYF | TRBV19 | TRBD1 | . | 14 | TRBJ2-7
TGTGCCAGCAGCGGAAAATTATACACAGATACGCAGTATTTT | CASSGKLYTDTQYF | TRBV7-6 | . | few | 14 | TRBJ2-3
TGCAGTGCGGGCATAGGGGTATACAATAATGGTGAGCAGTTCTTC | CSAGIGVYNNGEQFF | TRBV20-1 | . | . | 15 | TRBJ2-1
TGTGCCAGCACCTCGGACAGGGGTGATCTTAACTATGGCTACACCTTC | CASTSDRGDLNYGYTF | TRBV12-3/TRBV12-4 | TRBD1 | . | 16 | TRBJ1-2
TGTGCCAGCATGGTAGGCTGGAGCACAGATACGCAGTATTTT | CASMVGWSTDTQYF | TRBV6-1 | . | few | 14 | TRBJ2-3
TGTGCCAGTGCGACAGGGGAGGCAACTAATGAAAAACTGTTTTTT | CASATGEATNEKLFF | TRBV19 | TRBD1 | . | 15 | TRBJ1-4
TGTGCCAGCACCCCAAGGGGTGCGCTTGCAACTAATGAAAAACTGTTTTTT | CASTPRGALATNEKLFF | TRBV7-8 | . | many | 17 | TRBJ1-4
TGCAGTGCTAGGGACCCAACAGGACCTAACACTGAAGCTTTCTTT | CSARDPTGPNTEAFF | TRBV20-1 | . | . | 15 | TRBJ1-1
TGTGCCAGCAGTTACTCGAATTCCCCCTGGCAACTCAAAAACATTCAGTACTTC | CASSYSNSPWQLKNIQYF | TRBV6-2/TRBV6-3 | . | . | 18 | TRBJ2-4
TGTGCCACCAGCAGGACCAGCGGGGGGAGTGGCGGTGCCCTCCACTTT | CATSRTSGGSGGALHF | TRBV15 | . | once | 16 | TRBJ1-6
TGTGCCAGCAGCTTAGCTTGGGGGATTAATGAGCAGTTCTTC | CASSLAWGINEQFF | TRBV7-2 | . | . | 14 | TRBJ2-1
TGTGCCAGCAGTTTTCCTAGCCCATACAATGAGCAGTTCTTC | CASSFPSPYNEQFF | TRBV12-3/TRBV12-4 | . | . | 14 | TRBJ2-1
TGTGCCAGCAGCTTAATTAGTGGGAGGGTATCCTACGAGCAGTACTTC | CASSLISGRVSYEQYF | TRBV7-9 | TRBD2 | few | 16 | TRBJ2-7
TGCGCCAGCAGCCAACGAATTGCTGGAAACATTCAGTACTTC | CASSQRIAGNIQYF | TRBV4-1 | . | many | 14 | TRBJ2-4
TGTGCCAGCAGTCCTCGACAGGGTGGCACCGGGGAGCTGTTTTTT | CASSPRQGGTGELFF | TRBV7-2 | TRBD1 | many | 15 | TRBJ2-2
TGTGCCAGCAGCTCAATTGGGACTAGCGGACACAATGAGCAGTTCTTC | CASSSIGTSGHNEQFF | TRBV7-2 | TRBD2 | few | 16 | TRBJ2-1
TGTGCCAGTAGTATTAAACTGGGGAGAAGTGAGACCCAGTACTTC | CASSIKLGRSETQYF | TRBV19 | . | . | 15 | TRBJ2-5
TGTGCCATCGCGGGGTCTTTAGGCCAGCCCCAGCATTTT | CAIAGSLGQPQHF | TRBV10-3 | . | few | 13 | TRBJ1-5
TGTGCCAGCAATGGAGGGACAGGCGTTTTTGCGGGCAATCAGCCCCAGCATTTT | CASNGGTGVFAGNQPQHF | TRBV12-3/TRBV12-4 | TRBD1 | once | 18 | TRBJ1-5
TGTGCCATCAGTGAAGGGAACATTCAGTACTTC | CAISEGNIQYF | TRBV10-3 | . | few | 11 | TRBJ2-4
TGTGCCAGCAGTTCCGCGGGACAGGGTCGAGCTAATGAAAAACTGTTTTTT | CASSSAGQGRANEKLFF | TRBV28 | TRBD1 | few | 17 | TRBJ1-4
TGTGCCAGCAGCCAATCTAGCGGGGGGTACGAGCAGTACTTC | CASSQSSGGYEQYF | TRBV4-1 | TRBD2 | . | 14 | TRBJ2-7
TGTGCCAGCACCAGACAGGGGACCACAGATACGCAGTATTTT | CASTRQGTTDTQYF | TRBV28 | TRBD1 | . | 14 | TRBJ2-3
TGTGCCAGCAGCTTTCGGACAGGAGACACTGAAGCTTTCTTT | CASSFRTGDTEAFF | TRBV7-8 | TRBD1 | many | 14 | TRBJ1-1
TGCAGTGCTAGTGGGGGGAACACCATATATTTT | CSASGGNTIYF | TRBV20-1 | . | . | 11 | TRBJ1-3